One and the same sample provided the 21 T cell receptor beta chains below, sequenced in a study of cytomegalovirus exposure and HLA in healthy donors. It was with 60 Vbeta and 13 Jbeta primers that the PCR ran. Assay: immunoSEQ multiplex PCR; the TCRdb copy retains only in-frame clones and omits some. This table holds some 63,000 clones, about four fifths found once. The source material was PBMCs. The origin of the receptors is a woman in her thirties or forties in good health and CMV-seronegative.

The J gene is TRBJ1-2, the V gene TRBV5-1, with 7 bases that match TRBD1. V was pared by 4 bases and J by 4 bases, with 19 bases of the junction left unmatched. The germline gives CDR1 SGHRS, CDR2 YFSETQ. The CDR3 is made up of 18 amino acids. CDR3 loop: CASSTLQGPPTGTYGYTF. The CDR3 DNA is TGCGCCAGCAGCACCTTACAGGGGCCTCCCACCGGCACCTATGGCTACACCTTC.

V usage is TRBV27 and J usage is TRBJ1-1; D unclear. The CDR3 has 13 residues. Trimming took 2 bases from V and 5 from J, leaving 9 bases between them. Germline V gene lookup returns CDR1 MNHEY and CDR2 SMNVEV (reference sequence). The CDR3 DNA reads TGTGCCAGCAGTTTAATGTCCTCTACTGAAGCTTTCTTT. Protein sequence: CASSLMSSTEAFF.

V usage is TRBV11-2 and J usage is TRBJ2-5; 7 bases agree with TRBD2. The trim removed 0 bases at V and 1 base at J, leaving 11 bases unmatched. Germline lookup yields CDR1 SGHAT and CDR2 FQNNGV. The length of the CDR3 is 18 residues. The CDR3 protein is CASSLERTTAGVQETQYF. The CDR3 nucleotides are TGTGCCAGCAGCTTAGAGCGAACAACCGCGGGGGTCCAAGAGACCCAGTACTTC.

This clone has just a few counts. The chain combines TRBV28 with TRBJ2-1, with 8 bases matching TRBD1. V was pared by 5 bases and J by 6 bases, with 6 bases of the junction left unmatched. The CDR3 is made up of 14 amino acids. Germline lookup yields CDR1 MDHEN and CDR2 SYDVKM. CDR3 amino acids: CASSLSGTGNEQFF. The DNA of the CDR3 is TGTGCCAGCAGTCTGTCGGGGACAGGCAATGAGCAGTTCTTC. Complete variable domain (other parts from reference TRBV28 and TRBJ2-1): DVKVTQSSRYLVKRTGEKVFLECVQDMDHENMFWYRQDPGLGLRLIYFSYDVKMKEKGDIPEGYSVSREKKERFSLILESASTNQTSMYLCASSLSGTGNEQFFGPGTRLTVL.

The chain is built from TRBV11-2 and TRBJ2-7; 9 positions match TRBD2. The germline V gene encodes CDR1 SGHAT and CDR2 FQNNGV. This CDR3 is built from 19 residues. J was trimmed by 4 bases and V by 1 base; bases with no gene match: 17. CDR3 region: CASSLVKGATAGGPYEQYF. In DNA, the CDR3 is TGTGCCAGCAGCTTAGTCAAGGGGGCGACTGCGGGAGGGCCGTACGAGCAGTACTTC.

The chain carries TRBV11-1 and TRBJ2-1, with D unresolved. The CDR3 length is 13 residues. Germline CDR1 reads SGHAT; CDR2 reads FQDESV (reference sequence). V lost 6 bases and J lost 0, with 6 bases in between. CDR3 amino acids: CASRWSSYNEQFF. DNA of the CDR3: TGTGCCAGCAGGTGGAGCTCCTACAATGAGCAGTTCTTC.

The chain uses TRBV7-6 and TRBJ2-2; 7 nucleotides match TRBD1. J gave up 0 bases and V 3 bases, and 4 bases lay outside the gene matches. The germline V gene encodes CDR1 SGHVS and CDR2 FNYEAQ. This CDR3 has 16 residues. The DNA for the CDR3 is TGTGCCAGCAGCTTGACAGGGAGTCCGAACACCGGGGAGCTGTTTTTT. This codes for CASSLTGSPNTGELFF.

J is TRBJ1-1 and V is TRBV5-1, with a possible D match to TRBD1 (6 bases). The V end was cut by 0 bases, the J end by 1 base, with 16 bases between. Germline lookup yields CDR1 SGHRS and CDR2 YFSETQ. The CDR3 spans 17 residues. Written as DNA, the CDR3 is TGCGCCAGCAGCTTGGCGCCGGGGATGACAGGGAACACTGAAGCTTTCTTT. Its protein product is CASSLAPGMTGNTEAFF.

The chain combines TRBV6-5 with TRBJ1-1; TRBD1 is a possible D gene (5 bases). Germline assignment: CDR1 MNHEY and CDR2 SVGAGI. Trimming left V 5 bases short and J 0 bases short, with 13 bases between. The CDR3 totals 15 residues. This chain's CDR3 is CASSTNGGVNTEAFF. As DNA, the CDR3 is TGTGCCAGCAGTACTAATGGAGGGGTGAACACTGAAGCTTTCTTT.

The gene calls are TRBV28 and TRBJ2-7; 10 bases agree with TRBD2. V shed 3 bases and J 2 bases; nucleotides not matched to a gene: 4. The CDR3 length is 15 residues. CDR1 is MDHEN and CDR2 is SYDVKM in the germline V gene. CDR3 amino acids: CASSLASGSTYEQYF. CDR3 coding DNA: TGTGCCAGCAGTTTGGCTAGCGGGAGTACCTACGAGCAGTACTTC.

The J gene is TRBJ2-3, the V gene TRBV7-9, with 12 bases lining up with TRBD2. Germline V gene sequence: CDR1 SEHNR, CDR2 FQNEAQ (reference sequence). Trimming removed 5 bases from V and 3 bases from J; junction bases left unmatched: 3. CDR3 length equals 15 residues. The CDR3 region has the DNA TGTGCCAGCAGCCCGCTAGCGGGAGGGACAGATACGCAGTATTTT. Translation: CASSPLAGGTDTQYF.

The gene calls are TRBV28 and TRBJ2-3; 9 bases agree with TRBD2. V shed 6 bases, J shed 4 bases, and the junction held 5 bases outside the gene matches. In germline, CDR1 is MDHEN, CDR2 SYDVKM. The CDR3 has 14 amino acids. CDR3 sequence reads: CASRKAGGPDTQYF. The CDR3, as DNA: TGTGCCAGCAGGAAAGCGGGAGGACCAGATACGCAGTATTTT.

The chain carries TRBV21-1 and TRBJ1-5; the D call TRBD1 from the table was never checked on the DNA. TRBV21-1 is shown as a pseudogene. This CDR3 has 16 amino acids. CDR3 bases: TGTGCCAGCAGCAAAAGGGGGACAGAGAGCAATCAGCCCCAGCATTTT. Translated: CASSKRGTESNQPQHF.

This clone has just a few counts. The CDR3 region has the DNA TGTGCCAGCAGCCCCGACAGTTTAACTGAAGCTTTCTTT. This sequence encodes CASSPDSLTEAFF. V usage is TRBV6-4 and J usage is TRBJ1-1, with D possibly matching TRBD1 (5 bases). The CDR3 has 13 amino acids. V lost 6 bases, J lost 5 bases, and 13 bases lay in between. CDR1 is MRHNA and CDR2 is SNTAGT in the germline V gene.

The CDR3 region is CASSARNEQFF. The CDR3 nucleotides are TGTGCCAGCAGCGCCCGGAATGAGCAGTTCTTC. The chain couples TRBV9 to TRBJ2-1; unclear D gene. Trimming stripped 3 bases from V and 7 bases from J, with 5 bases between. Germline-derived CDR1 and CDR2 are SGDLS and YYNGEE. The CDR3 extends over 11 amino acids.

This chain joins TRBV30 and TRBJ2-7; no firm D call. The length of the CDR3 is 13 residues. V lost 1 base and J lost 4, with 11 bases in between. Germline lookup yields CDR1 GTSNPN and CDR2 SVGIG (reference sequence). In nucleotides, the CDR3 is TGTGCCTGGAGTGCCAAACGGGTATACGAGCAGTACTTC. Its translation is CAWSAKRVYEQYF.

This chain connects TRBV30 to TRBJ1-5; the D is unclear. The CDR3 has 13 residues. CDR1 and CDR2 (germline): GTSNPN, SVGIG (reference sequence). The ends were cut back, 0 bases at V and 1 base at J, with 4 bases in the middle. The CDR3 DNA is TGTGCCTGGAGTGTACTGAGCAATCAGCCCCAGCATTTT. Its translation is CAWSVLSNQPQHF.

V is TRBV4-1 and J is TRBJ2-5; 7 nucleotides line up with TRBD1. From germline, CDR1 is MGHRA and CDR2 YSYEKL. The J segment lost 4 bases and the V segment lost 0 bases, leaving 5 bases of the junction unmatched. The CDR3 runs 15 residues. The DNA of the CDR3 is TGCGCCAGCAGCCAAGATGTGGCAGGGGGAGAGACCCAGTACTTC. Translation: CASSQDVAGGETQYF.

The chain is built from TRBV11-2 and TRBJ2-1; 7 bases are shared with TRBD2. CDR1 is SGHAT, CDR2 FQNNGV, per germline. The V gene end was trimmed by 2 bases and the J gene end by 8 bases; junction bases not matched to a gene: 15. This CDR3 contains 17 residues. The CDR3 coding sequence is TGTGCCAGCAGCTTAACAGCCTCCCTAGCGGAGGGGTATGAGCAGTTCTTC. Translating gives CASSLTASLAEGYEQFF.

The rearrangement links TRBV6-6 to TRBJ2-2; unclear D gene. Trimming stripped 4 bases from V and 8 bases from J, with 20 bases between. Germline CDR1 MNHNY, CDR2 SVGAGI (reference sequence). The CDR3 runs to 16 residues. The CDR3 DNA reads TGTGCCAGCAGTTTTTCGCCCTATTCAGGTTCTGGGGAGCTGTTTTTT. Translating it yields CASSFSPYSGSGELFF.

This clone was detected only a few times. This chain links TRBV28 with TRBJ2-1; D ambiguous. The CDR3 is 13 residues long. Trimming pared 5 bases from V and 5 bases from J, leaving 10 bases between. CDR1 and CDR2 (germline): MDHEN, SYDVKM. CDR3 residues: CASSTTEDNEQFF. Here the CDR3 DNA reads TGTGCCAGCAGTACCACAGAAGACAATGAGCAGTTCTTC.